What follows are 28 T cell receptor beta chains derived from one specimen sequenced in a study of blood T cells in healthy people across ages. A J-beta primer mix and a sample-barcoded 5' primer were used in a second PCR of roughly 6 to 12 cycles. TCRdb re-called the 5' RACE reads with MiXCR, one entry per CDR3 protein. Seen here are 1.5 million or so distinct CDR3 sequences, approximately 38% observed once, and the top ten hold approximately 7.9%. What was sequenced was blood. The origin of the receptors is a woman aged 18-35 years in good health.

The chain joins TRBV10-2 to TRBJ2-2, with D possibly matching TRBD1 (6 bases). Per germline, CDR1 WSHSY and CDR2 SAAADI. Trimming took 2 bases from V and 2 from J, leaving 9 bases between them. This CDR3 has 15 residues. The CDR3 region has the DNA TGCGCCAGCAGTGAGGCAGGGGTTAACACCGGGGAGCTGTTTTTT. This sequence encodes CASSEAGVNTGELFF.

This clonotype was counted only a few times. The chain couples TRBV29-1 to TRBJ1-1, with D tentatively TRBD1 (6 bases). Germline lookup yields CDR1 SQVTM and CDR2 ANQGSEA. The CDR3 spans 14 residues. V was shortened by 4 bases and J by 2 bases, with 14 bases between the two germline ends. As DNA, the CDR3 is TGCAGCGTTGGGGTAGGGGGGCTAAACACTGAAGCTTTCTTT. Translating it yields CSVGVGGLNTEAFF. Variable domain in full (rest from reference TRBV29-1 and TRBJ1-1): SAVISQKPSRDICQRGTSLTIQCQVDSQVTMMFWYRQQPGQSLTLIATANQGSEATYESGFVIDKFPISRPNLTFSTLTVSNMSPEDSSIYLCSVGVGGLNTEAFFGQGTRLTVV.

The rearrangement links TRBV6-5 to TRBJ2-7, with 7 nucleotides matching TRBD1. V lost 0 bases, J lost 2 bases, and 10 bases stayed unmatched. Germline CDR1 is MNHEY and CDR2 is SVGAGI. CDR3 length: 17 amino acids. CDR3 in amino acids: CASSYSTHPGGTYEQYF. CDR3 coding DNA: TGTGCCAGCAGTTACTCGACTCATCCAGGGGGTACCTACGAGCAGTACTTC.

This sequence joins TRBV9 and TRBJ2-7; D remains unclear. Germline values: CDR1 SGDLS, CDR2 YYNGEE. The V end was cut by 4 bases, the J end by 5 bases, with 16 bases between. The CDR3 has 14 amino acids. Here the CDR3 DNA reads TGTGCCAGCAGCACGGCCGCCAATCCAAACGAGCAGTACTTC. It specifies CASSTAANPNEQYF.

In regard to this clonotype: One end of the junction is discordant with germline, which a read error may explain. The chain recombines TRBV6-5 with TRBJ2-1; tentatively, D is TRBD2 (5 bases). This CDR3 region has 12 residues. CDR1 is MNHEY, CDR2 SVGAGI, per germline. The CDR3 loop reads CASRPDYDEQFF. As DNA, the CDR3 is TGTGCCAGCAGACCCGACTACGATGAGCAGTTCTTC.

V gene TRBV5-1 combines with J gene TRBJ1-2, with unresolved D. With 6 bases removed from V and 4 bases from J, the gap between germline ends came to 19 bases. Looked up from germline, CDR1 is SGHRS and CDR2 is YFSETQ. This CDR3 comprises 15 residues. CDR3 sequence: CASKNFPGGIYGYTF. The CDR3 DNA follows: TGCGCCAGCAAGAACTTTCCAGGTGGTATCTATGGCTACACCTTC.

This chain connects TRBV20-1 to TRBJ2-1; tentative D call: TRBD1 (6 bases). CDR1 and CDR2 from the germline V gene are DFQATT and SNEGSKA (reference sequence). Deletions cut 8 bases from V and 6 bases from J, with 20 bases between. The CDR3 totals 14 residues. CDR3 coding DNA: TGCAGTCGTACCACAGGGCCGCCGGGCAATGAGCAGTTCTTC. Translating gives CSRTTGPPGNEQFF.

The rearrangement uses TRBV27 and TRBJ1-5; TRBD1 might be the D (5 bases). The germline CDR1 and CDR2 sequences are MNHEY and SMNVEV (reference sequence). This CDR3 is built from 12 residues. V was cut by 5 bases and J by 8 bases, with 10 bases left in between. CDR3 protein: CASSGGGKPQHF. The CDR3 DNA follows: TGTGCCAGCAGTGGGGGGGGGAAGCCCCAGCATTTT.

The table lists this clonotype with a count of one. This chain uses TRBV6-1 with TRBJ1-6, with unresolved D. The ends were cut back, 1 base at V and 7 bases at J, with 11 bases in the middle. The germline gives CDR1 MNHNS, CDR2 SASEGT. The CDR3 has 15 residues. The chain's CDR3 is CASSEGQPWNSPLHF. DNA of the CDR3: TGTGCCAGCAGTGAAGGGCAGCCATGGAATTCACCCCTCCACTTT.

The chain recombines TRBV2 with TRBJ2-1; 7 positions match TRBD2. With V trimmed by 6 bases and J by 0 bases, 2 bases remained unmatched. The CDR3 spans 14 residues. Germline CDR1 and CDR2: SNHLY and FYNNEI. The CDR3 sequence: CASRSGTSYNEQFF. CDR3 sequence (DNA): TGTGCCAGCAGGAGCGGGACCTCCTACAATGAGCAGTTCTTC. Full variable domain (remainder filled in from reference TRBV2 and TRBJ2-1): EPEVTQTPSHQVTQMGQEVILRCVPISNHLYFYWYRQILGQKVEFLVSFYNNEISEKSEIFDDQFSVERPDGSNFTLKIRSTKLEDSAMYFCASRSGTSYNEQFFGPGTRLTVL.

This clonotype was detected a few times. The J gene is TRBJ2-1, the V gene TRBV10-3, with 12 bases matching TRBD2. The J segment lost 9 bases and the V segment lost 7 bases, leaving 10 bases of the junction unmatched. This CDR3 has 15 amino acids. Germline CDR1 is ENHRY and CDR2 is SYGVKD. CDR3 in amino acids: CAITGLAGTTGEQFF. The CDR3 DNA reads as TGTGCCATCACCGGACTAGCGGGAACAACCGGTGAGCAGTTCTTC.

The CDR3 region has the DNA TGTGCCAGCAGTTACAGCGGGGGGGCCATCAATGAGCAGTTCTTC. Its protein is CASSYSGGAINEQFF. V gene TRBV12-3 or TRBV12-4 combines with J gene TRBJ2-1; 10 bases align to TRBD2. The CDR3 length is 15 residues. Trimming at V came to 4 bases and at J to 6 bases, leaving 6 bases not matched to a gene.

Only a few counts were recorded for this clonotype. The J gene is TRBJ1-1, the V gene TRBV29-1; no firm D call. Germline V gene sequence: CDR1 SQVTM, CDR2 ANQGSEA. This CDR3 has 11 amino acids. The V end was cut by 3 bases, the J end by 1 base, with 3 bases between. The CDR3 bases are TGCAGCGTTGATTGGAACACTGAAGCTTTCTTT. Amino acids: CSVDWNTEAFF. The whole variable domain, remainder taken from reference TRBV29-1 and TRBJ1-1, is SAVISQKPSRDICQRGTSLTIQCQVDSQVTMMFWYRQQPGQSLTLIATANQGSEATYESGFVIDKFPISRPNLTFSTLTVSNMSPEDSSIYLCSVDWNTEAFFGQGTRLTVV.

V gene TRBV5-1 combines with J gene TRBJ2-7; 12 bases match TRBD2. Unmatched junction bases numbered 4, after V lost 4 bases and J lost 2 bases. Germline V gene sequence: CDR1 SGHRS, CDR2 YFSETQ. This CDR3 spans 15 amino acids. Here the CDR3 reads CASSRWTSGAYEQYF. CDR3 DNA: TGCGCCAGCAGCCGGTGGACTAGCGGGGCCTACGAGCAGTACTTC.

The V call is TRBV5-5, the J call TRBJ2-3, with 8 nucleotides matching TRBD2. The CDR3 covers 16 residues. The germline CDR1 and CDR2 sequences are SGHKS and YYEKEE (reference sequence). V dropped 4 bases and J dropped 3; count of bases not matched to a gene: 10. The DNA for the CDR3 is TGTGCCAGCAGCCCTCCACCGGGACTAGAAACAGATACGCAGTATTTT. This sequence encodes CASSPPPGLETDTQYF.

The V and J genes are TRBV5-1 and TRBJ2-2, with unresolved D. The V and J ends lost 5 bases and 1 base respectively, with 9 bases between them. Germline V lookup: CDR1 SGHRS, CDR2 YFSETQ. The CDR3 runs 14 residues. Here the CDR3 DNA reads TGCGCCAGCAGGAGGCCGGGGAACACCGGGGAGCTGTTTTTT. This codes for CASRRPGNTGELFF.

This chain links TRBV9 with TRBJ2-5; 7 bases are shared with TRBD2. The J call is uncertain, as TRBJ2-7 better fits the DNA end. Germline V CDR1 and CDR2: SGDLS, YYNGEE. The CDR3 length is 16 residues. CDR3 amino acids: CASSVALAEKKSEQYF. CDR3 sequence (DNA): TGTGCCAGCAGCGTAGCCCTAGCGGAAAAGAAGTCCGAGCAGTACTTC.

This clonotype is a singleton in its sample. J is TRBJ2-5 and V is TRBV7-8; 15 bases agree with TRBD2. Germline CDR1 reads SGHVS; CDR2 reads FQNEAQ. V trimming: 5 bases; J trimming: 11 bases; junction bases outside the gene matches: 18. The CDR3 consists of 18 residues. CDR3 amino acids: CASSQDGTSGRTSMGQYF. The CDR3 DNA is TGTGCCAGCAGCCAAGACGGGACTAGCGGGAGGACCTCGATGGGGCAGTACTTC.

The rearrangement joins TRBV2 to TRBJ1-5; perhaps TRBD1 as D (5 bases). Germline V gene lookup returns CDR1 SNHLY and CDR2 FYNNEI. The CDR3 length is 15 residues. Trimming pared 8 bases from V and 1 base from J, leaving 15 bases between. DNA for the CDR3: TGTGCCAGCGTCCAAGGGGAAGGGAGCAATCAGCCCCAGCATTTT. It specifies CASVQGEGSNQPQHF. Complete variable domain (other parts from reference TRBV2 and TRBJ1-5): EPEVTQTPSHQVTQMGQEVILRCVPISNHLYFYWYRQILGQKVEFLVSFYNNEISEKSEIFDDQFSVERPDGSNFTLKIRSTKLEDSAMYFCASVQGEGSNQPQHFGDGTRLSIL.

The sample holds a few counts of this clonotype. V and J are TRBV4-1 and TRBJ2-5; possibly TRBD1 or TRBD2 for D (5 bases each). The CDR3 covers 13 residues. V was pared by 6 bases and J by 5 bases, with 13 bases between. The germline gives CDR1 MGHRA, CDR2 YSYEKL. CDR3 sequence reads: CASSSGPGETQYF. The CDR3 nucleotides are TGCGCCAGCAGTTCGGGACCGGGGGAGACCCAGTACTTC.

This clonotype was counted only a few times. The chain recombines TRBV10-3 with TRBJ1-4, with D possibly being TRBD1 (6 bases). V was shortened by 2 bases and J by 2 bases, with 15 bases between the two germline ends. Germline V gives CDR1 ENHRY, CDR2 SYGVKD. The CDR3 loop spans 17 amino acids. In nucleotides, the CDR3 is TGTGCCATCAGTGAGAAGAGTAGGGGGGAGACTAATGAAAAACTGTTTTTT. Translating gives CAISEKSRGETNEKLFF.

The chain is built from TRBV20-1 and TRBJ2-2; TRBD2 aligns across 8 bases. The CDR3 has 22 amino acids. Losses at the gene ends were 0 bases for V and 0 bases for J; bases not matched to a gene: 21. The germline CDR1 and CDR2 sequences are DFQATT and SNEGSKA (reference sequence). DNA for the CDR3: TGCAGTGCTAGAGATGATCCCCACAAGCGGGGGTTTTTCGGACCGAACACCGGGGAGCTGTTTTTT. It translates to CSARDDPHKRGFFGPNTGELFF.

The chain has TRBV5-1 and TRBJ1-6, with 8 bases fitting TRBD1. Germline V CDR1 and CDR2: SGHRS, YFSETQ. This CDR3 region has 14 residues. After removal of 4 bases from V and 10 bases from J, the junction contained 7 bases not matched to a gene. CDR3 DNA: TGCGCCAGCAGCGCGGACAGGGAAAGATCACCCCTCCACTTT. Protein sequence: CASSADRERSPLHF.

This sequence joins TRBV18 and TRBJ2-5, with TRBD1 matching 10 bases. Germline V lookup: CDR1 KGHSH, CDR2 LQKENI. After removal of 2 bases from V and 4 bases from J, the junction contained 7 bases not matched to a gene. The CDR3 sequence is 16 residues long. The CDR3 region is CASSPRGQGTGETQYF. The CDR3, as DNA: TGTGCCAGCTCACCAAGGGGACAGGGGACGGGAGAGACCCAGTACTTC.

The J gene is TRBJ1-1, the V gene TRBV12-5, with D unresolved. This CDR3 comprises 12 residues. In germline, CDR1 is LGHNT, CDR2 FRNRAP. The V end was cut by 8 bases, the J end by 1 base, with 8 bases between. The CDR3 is CASRSQNTEAFF. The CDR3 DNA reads TGTGCTAGTCGGTCCCAGAACACTGAAGCTTTCTTT.

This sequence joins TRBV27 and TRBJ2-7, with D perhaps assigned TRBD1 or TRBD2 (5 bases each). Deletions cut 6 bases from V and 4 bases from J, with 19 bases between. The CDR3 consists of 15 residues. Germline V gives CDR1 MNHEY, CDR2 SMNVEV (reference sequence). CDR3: CASSPGPFGVYEQYF. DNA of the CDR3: TGTGCCAGCAGCCCGGGGCCTTTTGGGGTTTACGAGCAGTACTTC.

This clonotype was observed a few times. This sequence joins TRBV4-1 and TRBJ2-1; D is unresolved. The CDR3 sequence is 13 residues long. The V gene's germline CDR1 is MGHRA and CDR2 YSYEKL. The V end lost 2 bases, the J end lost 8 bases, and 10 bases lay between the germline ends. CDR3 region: CASSQSGQYEQFF. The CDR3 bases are TGCGCCAGCAGCCAATCTGGGCAGTATGAGCAGTTCTTC.

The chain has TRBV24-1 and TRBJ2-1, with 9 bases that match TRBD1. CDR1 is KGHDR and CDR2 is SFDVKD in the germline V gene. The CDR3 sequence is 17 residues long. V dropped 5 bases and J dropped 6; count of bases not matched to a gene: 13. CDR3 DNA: TGTGCCACCAGTGCCGCCTCTGGACAGGGGAGTGGCAATGAGCAGTTCTTC. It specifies CATSAASGQGSGNEQFF.